The clone carrying this TCR beta chain was counted once. Using immunoSEQ multiplex PCR, the repertoire was profiled, and TCRdb retains in-frame clones only, with some absent. The sample yields some 310,000 clones, about 80% seen once. The data belong to a study of cytotoxic CD8 clonotypes in ibrutinib-treated CLL. About the study: Productive templates per sample averaged roughly 260,000; productive rearrangements, roughly 100,000.

The J segment lost 2 bases and the V segment lost 5 bases, leaving 8 bases of the junction unmatched. Germline V gene data show CDR1 as SGHRS and CDR2 as YFSETQ. The CDR3 length is 15 residues. The material sequenced was PBMCs, taken before ibrutinib treatment. The receptor's source is a human donor with chronic lymphocytic leukemia. V usage is TRBV5-1 and J usage is TRBJ2-5; TRBD1 aligns across 8 bases. CDR3 loop: CASRVGTGTQETQYF. The CDR3 nucleotides read TGCGCCAGCAGGGTGGGGACAGGAACGCAAGAGACCCAGTACTTC.